This section outlines one T cell receptor beta chain sequence together with its context. The record originates from a study of blood T cell repertoires in COVID-19. About the study: COVID-19 samples collected from the United States, Italy and Spain covered acute and convalescent phases. PBMCs, B-cell-depleted T cells, or T cells were the source of the cDNA or gDNA that made up the material.

Per the original data handling: By means of reference gene primer amplification, nucleated cell counts were estimated. The table came from immunoSEQ multiplex PCR; TCRdb's copy has only in-frame clones and leaves some out. The DNA was the basis for D and trimming; V, J and clone size are from that table. The sample consists of tens of thousands of clones, around 80% of them appearing once. V was cut by 4 bases and J by 5 bases, with 15 bases left in between. The CDR3 is 15 residues long. The germline V gene encodes CDR1 SGHRS and CDR2 YFSETQ. This clonotype originated in an elderly woman with acute or convalescent COVID-19. The genes are TRBV5-1 and TRBJ1-4, with unresolved D. The sequenced sample was peripheral blood. The CDR3 here is CASSDPGTSNEKLFF. The CDR3 nucleotides read TGCGCCAGCAGCGACCCAGGAACCTCAAATGAAAAACTGTTTTTT.